This TCR beta chain stems from a study of technical replicates of blood from a handful of donors. The J segment lost 7 bases and the V segment lost 3 bases, leaving 12 bases of the junction unmatched. Germline-derived CDR1 and CDR2 are SGHVS and FNYEAQ. CDR3 length: 15 amino acids. This table comes from immunoSEQ multiplex PCR, and its TCRdb copy is limited to in-frame clones, with some not included. The profile shows roughly 80,000 clones, 85% to 95% of them singletons. V is TRBV7-6 and J is TRBJ2-7; TRBD1 agrees at 7 bases. This clonotype was sampled from a human donor in good health. The sample taken for sequencing was T cells isolated from PBMCs. The CDR3, as DNA: TGTGCCAGCAGCTTCCAGACAGGGCCAACTTTGGAGCAGTACTTC. Protein product: CASSFQTGPTLEQYF.